The subject of this entry is one T cell receptor beta chain. TCR beta from blood CD8+ and CD4+ T cells was sequenced. In Susac syndrome patients, recently defined diagnostic criteria for definite or probable disease were met. Reverse transcription of 0.5 to 1 ug RNA was performed with random hexamers. TCRdb called the immunoSEQ multiplex PCR reads again in MiXCR, with one record for every CDR3 protein. The sample includes 120,000 to 150,000 distinct CDR3 sequences, more than 90% of them seen just once. The CDR3 has 11 amino acids. Germline V CDR1 and CDR2: SQVTM, ANQGSEA. The V and J ends lost 6 bases and 1 base respectively, with 6 bases between them. The data belong to a study of CD8 T cells in Susac syndrome. Study overall: Patients with Susac syndrome were, at the time of blood collection, therapy-naive, maintained on corticosteroids, or maintained on intravenous immunoglobulin alone.

The sample consisted of CD4+ T cells from PBMCs. The sequence derives from a human donor with Susac syndrome. The gene calls are TRBV29-1 and TRBJ2-5; D is uncertain. CDR3 nucleotide sequence: TGCAGCGTCCGCTTCCAAGAGACCCAGTACTTC. Its protein product is CSVRFQETQYF.